Listed below are T cell receptor beta chains from one sample, sequenced in a study of CD8+ T cells in alopecia areata. Assay used: immunoSEQ multiplex PCR; TCRdb lists only in-frame clones, some missing. Counted here are approximately 57,000 clones, approximately 96% occurring once; the ten biggest clones make up roughly 24%. Sequenced material: CD8+ T cells sorted from blood, taken at week 0. These receptors came from a human donor with alopecia areata. The CDR3 runs from the conserved cysteine through the conserved F or W. D genes are given only for firm matches. Expanded clones are given a class, and other clones once, few, many or no size at all.

clone_size,j_call,cdr3_length,d_call,v_call,cdr3_aa,cdr3_nt
.,TRBJ2-5,15,.,TRBV4-3,CASSQDRAGAETQYF,TGCGCCAGCAGCCAAGATCGGGCGGGGGCCGAGACCCAGTACTTC
.,TRBJ2-2,15,.,TRBV5-6,CASSWDGKNTGELFF,TGTGCCAGCAGTTGGGACGGCAAGAACACCGGGGAGCTGTTTTTT
.,TRBJ2-5,14,TRBD2,TRBV7-8,CASSHLAGEWEQYF,TGTGCCAGCAGTCATCTAGCGGGGGAGTGGGAGCAGTACTTC
.,TRBJ1-5,15,.,TRBV9,CASSVGGRYNQPQHF,TGTGCCAGCAGCGTAGGGGGCAGATACAATCAGCCCCAGCATTTT
once,TRBJ1-2,13,TRBD1,TRBV29-1,CSVSDRGRVEDTF,TGCAGCGTTTCGGACAGGGGGCGCGTAGAGGACACCTTC
.,TRBJ2-1,13,.,TRBV4-3,CASSQEGRNEQFF,TGCGCCAGCAGCCAAGAGGGGCGCAATGAGCAGTTCTTC
.,TRBJ2-4,16,.,TRBV18,CASSPPTGLAKNIQYF,TGTGCCAGCTCACCACCGACAGGCTTAGCCAAAAACATTCAGTACTTC
.,TRBJ2-3,16,TRBD2,TRBV6-6,CASSYSGLAGTDTQYF,TGTGCCAGCAGTTACTCTGGACTAGCGGGCACAGATACGCAGTATTTT
.,TRBJ2-7,12,.,TRBV10-3,CAISPDTYEQYF,TGTGCCATCAGTCCGGACACCTACGAGCAGTACTTC
.,TRBJ1-5,13,.,TRBV6-6,CASTKHSNQPQHF,TGTGCCAGCACCAAACATAGCAATCAGCCCCAGCATTTT
.,TRBJ2-1,15,TRBD2,TRBV6-5,CASSPGLAGGDEQFF,TGTGCCAGCAGCCCGGGACTAGCGGGGGGTGATGAGCAGTTCTTC
.,TRBJ2-7,14,.,TRBV6-5,CASSYAQRGAEQYF,TGTGCCAGCAGTTACGCCCAGAGGGGAGCCGAGCAGTACTTC
.,TRBJ1-4,16,.,TRBV6-5,CASSYARTATNEKLFF,TGTGCCAGCAGTTACGCGCGGACAGCAACTAATGAAAAACTGTTTTTT
.,TRBJ2-3,12,.,TRBV5-6,CASSLGENTQYF,TGTGCCAGCAGCTTAGGGGAGAATACGCAGTATTTT
.,TRBJ2-7,13,.,TRBV27,CASAHGQLYEQYF,TGTGCCAGCGCGCACGGACAGCTCTACGAGCAGTACTTC
.,TRBJ2-5,13,.,TRBV7-8,CASSSGGRETQYF,TGTGCCAGCAGCTCGGGGGGCCGGGAGACCCAGTACTTC
.,TRBJ2-1,13,.,TRBV5-8,CASSFQGRNEQFF,TGTGCCAGCAGCTTTCAGGGGAGGAATGAGCAGTTCTTC
.,TRBJ2-7,13,.,TRBV6-5,CASSYSKVAEQYF,TGTGCCAGCAGTTACTCGAAGGTAGCCGAGCAGTACTTC
.,TRBJ2-1,15,.,TRBV7-9,CASSSEGAGVNEQFF,TGTGCCAGCAGCTCCGAGGGCGCAGGGGTCAATGAGCAGTTCTTC
.,TRBJ2-5,18,TRBD2,TRBV4-3,CASSQGASGGVEGETQYF,TGCGCCAGCAGCCAAGGGGCTAGCGGGGGGGTTGAAGGAGAGACCCAGTACTTC
.,TRBJ1-1,13,.,TRBV2,CASSSGWNTEAFF,TGTGCCAGCAGTTCAGGGTGGAACACTGAAGCTTTCTTT
.,TRBJ2-3,15,.,TRBV29-1,CSVSSRGVGTDTQYF,TGCAGCGTAAGCTCGAGGGGGGTTGGCACAGATACGCAGTATTTT
.,TRBJ2-7,15,.,TRBV5-6,CASTSHDGASYEQYF,TGTGCCAGCACCTCCCACGACGGTGCTTCCTACGAGCAGTACTTC
.,TRBJ2-5,14,.,TRBV7-7,CASSLAHRAETQYF,TGTGCTAGCAGCTTAGCACACAGGGCGGAGACCCAGTACTTC
.,TRBJ2-5,14,.,TRBV6-5,CASSYKGTQETQYF,TGTGCCAGCAGTTACAAAGGGACTCAAGAGACCCAGTACTTC
.,TRBJ1-2,15,.,TRBV13,CASSPHRGMDYGYTF,TGTGCCAGCAGCCCACATCGTGGGATGGACTATGGCTACACCTTC
.,TRBJ2-7,15,TRBD1,TRBV4-3,CASSQEGQGYYEQYF,TGCGCCAGCAGCCAAGAGGGACAGGGGTACTACGAGCAGTACTTC
once,TRBJ2-1,14,TRBD1,TRBV27,CASGGQPSYNEQFF,TGTGCCAGTGGGGGACAGCCCTCCTACAATGAGCAGTTCTTC
.,TRBJ2-7,16,TRBD1,TRBV13,CASSLVSLTGNYEQYF,TGTGCCAGCAGCTTAGTATCCCTGACAGGGAACTACGAGCAGTACTTC
once,TRBJ2-7,12,.,TRBV5-5,CASSWGSYEQYF,TGTGCCAGCAGCTGGGGATCCTACGAGCAGTACTTC
.,TRBJ2-1,14,TRBD2,TRBV4-3,CASSQSAGGSEQFF,TGCGCCAGCAGCCAGTCCGCGGGGGGGAGTGAGCAGTTCTTC
.,TRBJ2-1,16,TRBD2,TRBV7-9,CASSSWTSGGAGEQFF,TGTGCCAGCAGCTCGTGGACTAGCGGGGGGGCCGGTGAGCAGTTCTTC
.,TRBJ2-7,14,TRBD1,TRBV4-1,CASSIGQGLYEQYF,TGCGCCAGCAGCATTGGACAGGGGCTATACGAGCAGTACTTC
.,TRBJ2-7,13,.,TRBV7-9,CASSGTHPYEQYF,TGTGCCAGCAGCGGGACCCACCCCTACGAGCAGTACTTC
.,TRBJ2-7,15,TRBD1,TRBV11-2,CASSLDRTGWYEQYF,TGTGCCAGCAGCTTAGATCGGACAGGGTGGTACGAGCAGTACTTC
.,TRBJ2-5,18,TRBD2,TRBV7-2,CASSREWTSGGAKETQYF,TGTGCCAGCAGCCGTGAGTGGACTAGCGGGGGGGCCAAGGAGACCCAGTACTTC
once,TRBJ2-7,17,.,TRBV5-1,CASSLKGPELPTYEQYF,TGCGCCAGCAGCTTGAAAGGCCCTGAGCTTCCGACCTACGAGCAGTACTTC
.,TRBJ1-2,14,TRBD1,TRBV7-9,CASSLETGGDGYTF,TGTGCCAGCAGCTTAGAAACAGGGGGCGACGGCTACACCTTC